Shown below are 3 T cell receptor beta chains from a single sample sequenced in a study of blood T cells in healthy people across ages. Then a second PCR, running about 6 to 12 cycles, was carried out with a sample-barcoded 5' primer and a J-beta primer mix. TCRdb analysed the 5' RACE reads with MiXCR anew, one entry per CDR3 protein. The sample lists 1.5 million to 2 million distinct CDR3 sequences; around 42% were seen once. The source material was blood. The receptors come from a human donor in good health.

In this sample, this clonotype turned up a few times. The DNA of the CDR3 is TGTGCCAGCAGCTTAGGGACAATCGACCCCGATACGCAGTATTTT. Amino acids: CASSLGTIDPDTQYF. V gene TRBV7-2 combines with J gene TRBJ2-3; possible D gene TRBD1, 5 bases. Germline V gives CDR1 SGHTA, CDR2 FQGNSA. The CDR3 is made up of 15 amino acids. Trimming took 1 base from V and 6 from J, leaving 14 bases between them.

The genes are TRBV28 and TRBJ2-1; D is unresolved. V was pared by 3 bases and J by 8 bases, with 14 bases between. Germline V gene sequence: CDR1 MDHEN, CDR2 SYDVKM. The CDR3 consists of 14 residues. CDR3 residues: CASSLEGSVHEQFF. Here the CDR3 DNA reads TGTGCCAGCAGTTTGGAAGGTTCGGTGCATGAGCAGTTCTTC.

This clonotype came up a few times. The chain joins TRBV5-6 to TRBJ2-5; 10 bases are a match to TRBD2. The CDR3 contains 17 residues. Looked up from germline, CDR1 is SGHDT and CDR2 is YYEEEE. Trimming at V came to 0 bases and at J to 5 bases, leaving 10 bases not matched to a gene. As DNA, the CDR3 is TGTGCCAGCAGCTTGGCGGAGCTAGCGGGGGCAATGGAGACCCAGTACTTC. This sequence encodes CASSLAELAGAMETQYF.